These 20 T cell receptor beta chains came from one sample sequenced in a study of blood T cell repertoires in COVID-19. This table comes from immunoSEQ multiplex PCR, and its TCRdb copy is limited to in-frame clones, with some not included. The profile shows about 220,000 clones, 84% of them singletons. The specimen sequenced was peripheral blood. These receptors came from a woman aged 60-70 years who had recovered from COVID-19.

This sequence joins TRBV27 and TRBJ2-3; 7 bases align to TRBD1. Germline loops: CDR1 MNHEY, CDR2 SMNVEV (reference sequence). The V gene end was trimmed by 1 base and the J gene end by 4 bases; junction bases not matched to a gene: 2. The CDR3 totals 14 residues. The CDR3 sequence is CASSLFGQADTQYF. CDR3 coding DNA: TGTGCCAGCAGTTTATTCGGACAGGCAGATACGCAGTATTTT.

This chain connects TRBV27 to TRBJ1-4; D is perhaps TRBD1 (6 bases). This CDR3 is built from 16 residues. Germline V lookup: CDR1 MNHEY, CDR2 SMNVEV (reference sequence). V lost 1 base to trimming and J lost 6 bases, with 15 bases between them. The CDR3 reads CASSLFGGGDDEKLFF. The CDR3 region has the DNA TGTGCCAGCAGTTTATTCGGGGGGGGCGATGATGAAAAACTGTTTTTT. Based on the CDR3 plus reference TRBV27 and TRBJ1-4, the full variable domain is EAQVTQNPRYLITVTGKKLTVTCSQNMNHEYMSWYRQDPGLGLRQIYYSMNVEVTDKGDVPEGYKVSRKEKRNFPLILESPSPNQTSLYFCASSLFGGGDDEKLFFGSGTQLSVL.

The chain couples TRBV5-4 to TRBJ2-7; 7 nucleotides line up with TRBD2. The CDR3 runs 17 residues. The V gene end was trimmed by 4 bases and the J gene end by 0 bases; junction bases not matched to a gene: 13. CDR1 is SGHNT, CDR2 YYREEE, per germline (reference sequence). The CDR3 coding sequence is TGTGCCAGCAGCCCAGCCCCCCCGGGCGGGGGCTCCTACGAGCAGTACTTC. As protein: CASSPAPPGGGSYEQYF.

The chain employs TRBV4-1 and TRBJ2-3, with D tentatively TRBD2 (6 bases). The V and J ends lost 1 base and 2 bases respectively, with 16 bases between them. This CDR3 region has 17 residues. The germline CDR1 and CDR2 sequences are MGHRA and YSYEKL. In DNA form, the CDR3 reads TGCGCCAGCAGCCAAGCTGGTAGCGGTCTTTCCACAGATACGCAGTATTTT. Its translation is CASSQAGSGLSTDTQYF.

This rearrangement joins TRBV7-9 to TRBJ1-6, with 8 bases fitting TRBD1. Germline V gene lookup returns CDR1 SEHNR and CDR2 FQNEAQ (reference sequence). The CDR3 is 15 amino acids. Germline trimming cut 1 base from V and 17 bases from J; bases unmatched to any gene: 13. The CDR3 DNA is TGTGCCAGCAGCTTAGAGGGACAGGTGGGGGCGAGCGTCCACTTT. Protein sequence: CASSLEGQVGASVHF. Variable domain in full (rest from reference TRBV7-9 and TRBJ1-6): DTGVSQNPRHKITKRGQNVTFRCDPISEHNRLYWYRQTLGQGPEFLTYFQNEAQLEKSRLLSDRFSAERPKGSFSTLEIQRTEQGDSAMYLCASSLEGQVGASVHFGNGTRLTVT.

The chain employs TRBV28 and TRBJ2-1, with D perhaps matching TRBD1 (7 bases). Germline values: CDR1 MDHEN, CDR2 SYDVKM. V shed 7 bases and J shed 6 bases, with 19 bases lying between them. The CDR3 is 15 residues long. This chain's CDR3 is CASNSPGQGGNEQFF. CDR3 coding DNA: TGTGCCAGCAACTCCCCGGGGCAGGGGGGCAATGAGCAGTTCTTC.

The chain couples TRBV5-6 to TRBJ1-6; D is perhaps TRBD1 (6 bases). CDR1 is SGHDT and CDR2 is YYEEEE in the germline V gene. The CDR3 sequence is 14 residues long. V shed 4 bases and J shed 9 bases, with 14 bases lying between them. The CDR3 is CASSPGIRGSPLHF. As DNA, the CDR3 is TGTGCCAGCAGCCCCGGGATCAGGGGTTCACCCCTCCACTTT.

CDR3 bases: TGTGCCAGCAGCCCAAGCCGGGAAAACACTGAAGCTTTCTTT. This codes for CASSPSRENTEAFF. The J gene is TRBJ1-1, the V gene TRBV7-2; D unresolved. Germline loops: CDR1 SGHTA, CDR2 FQGNSA. This CDR3 has 14 residues. V lost 5 bases, J lost 2 bases, and 12 bases lay in between.

This chain uses TRBV7-2 with TRBJ2-5; TRBD2 aligns across 10 bases. V was clipped by 4 bases and J by 0 bases; unmatched bases: 8. CDR1 is SGHTA, CDR2 FQGNSA, per germline. The CDR3 sequence is 17 residues long. This chain's CDR3 is CASSSRTSGGYQETQYF. CDR3 nucleotides: TGTGCCAGCAGCTCCCGGACTAGCGGAGGGTACCAAGAGACCCAGTACTTC.

Regarding this clone: The limits of the CDR3 on the DNA are not certain, so only TCRdb's listed CDR3 is given. The V gene is TRBV12-1, the J gene TRBJ2-5; the table names TRBD2, a call not compared with the DNA. TRBV12-1 is deemed a pseudogene. 23 amino acids form the CDR3, both terminal residues included. This CDR3 reads CASSPGLAGRTKRPSTSGPSRYF.

V is TRBV9 and J is TRBJ1-1; 7 bases are shared with TRBD1. The ends lost 3 bases at V and 0 bases at J; junction bases unmatched: 14. The CDR3 runs to 18 residues. Germline loops: CDR1 SGDLS, CDR2 YYNGEE. The CDR3 bases are TGTGCCAGCAGCGCCACTTACGGGACAGTTAGAATGAACACTGAAGCTTTCTTT. Amino acids: CASSATYGTVRMNTEAFF.

The V call is TRBV4-3, the J call TRBJ2-5, with D uncertain. Trimming pared 0 bases from V and 0 bases from J, leaving 8 bases between. Germline loops: CDR1 LGHNA, CDR2 YSLEER. This CDR3 spans 15 amino acids. DNA for the CDR3: TGCGCCAGCAGCCAAGATAGCAGCGACCAAGAGACCCAGTACTTC. Its protein is CASSQDSSDQETQYF.

The table lists this clone with a few counts. The chain links TRBV23-1 to TRBJ2-7; 9 bases map to TRBD1. TRBV23-1 is labeled an ORF, and its function is uncertain. This CDR3 comprises 16 residues. J was trimmed by 3 bases and V by 2 bases; bases with no gene match: 8. The CDR3 DNA reads as TGCGCCAGCAGTCAAGTTCAGGACAGGGGTTACTACGAGCAGTACTTC. This codes for CASSQVQDRGYYEQYF.

This chain joins TRBV6-1 and TRBJ1-2, with D uncertain. The CDR3 consists of 12 residues. Germline V gene sequence: CDR1 MNHNS, CDR2 SASEGT. V was trimmed by 3 bases and J by 7 bases, leaving 9 bases between them. This chain's CDR3 is CASSDMGSGYTF. CDR3 nucleotide sequence: TGTGCCAGCAGTGACATGGGCTCTGGCTACACCTTC.

The chain recombines TRBV4-1 with TRBJ1-4, with TRBD1 identical over 10 bases. The V and J ends lost 6 bases and 11 bases, in that order; junction bases with no gene match: 15. The CDR3 length is 16 residues. Looked up from germline, CDR1 is MGHRA and CDR2 is YSYEKL. The CDR3 DNA reads TGCGCCAGCAGACCTCTTTCCCGGGACAGGGGTGGGAAACTGTTTTTT. Translated, it gives CASRPLSRDRGGKLFF.

This sequence joins TRBV5-1 and TRBJ1-2, with 7 positions matching TRBD1. The CDR3 sequence is 13 residues long. V dropped 3 bases and J dropped 6; count of bases not matched to a gene: 5. CDR1 and CDR2 from the germline V gene are SGHRS and YFSETQ. This CDR3 reads CASSYRQGDGYTF. In DNA form, the CDR3 reads TGCGCCAGCAGCTATAGACAGGGCGATGGCTACACCTTC.

V and J are TRBV7-2 and TRBJ2-5, with 14 bases fitting TRBD2. J lost 7 bases, V lost 4 bases, and 5 bases had no gene match. Germline CDR1 and CDR2: SGHTA and FQGNSA. The CDR3 runs 15 residues. CDR3 nucleotides: TGTGCCAGCAGCTCCTCCGGACTAGCGGGGGGGACCCAGTACTTC. It translates to CASSSSGLAGGTQYF.

The count of this clone is one. The chain is built from TRBV5-5 and TRBJ1-5; no definite D call. Trimming left V 1 base short and J 5 bases short, with 10 bases between. This CDR3 region has 14 residues. Germline CDR1 is SGHKS and CDR2 is YYEKEE (reference sequence). CDR3 protein: CASSLSAKDQPQHF. The CDR3 region has the DNA TGTGCCAGCAGCTTGTCAGCGAAGGATCAGCCCCAGCATTTT.

This clone has a handful of counts. This chain uses TRBV5-1 with TRBJ2-7, with 13 bases lining up with TRBD2. Trimming at V came to 4 bases and at J to 9 bases, leaving 10 bases not matched to a gene. Germline V lookup: CDR1 SGHRS, CDR2 YFSETQ. This CDR3 region has 15 residues. This CDR3 is CASSPGLAGVRGQYF. As DNA, the CDR3 is TGCGCCAGCAGCCCCGGACTAGCGGGGGTTCGAGGGCAGTACTTC. Using reference TRBV5-1 and TRBJ2-7 for the parts outside the CDR3, the full variable domain is KAGVTQTPRYLIKTRGQQVTLSCSPISGHRSVSWYQQTPGQGLQFLFEYFSETQRNKGNFPGRFSGRQFSNSRSEMNVSTLELGDSALYLCASSPGLAGVRGQYFGPGTRLTVT.

This clone showed up just once. The rearrangement links TRBV6-6 to TRBJ2-5, with TRBD2 identical over 13 bases. Germline CDR1 reads MNHNY; CDR2 reads SVGAGI (reference sequence). The CDR3 is made up of 14 amino acids. Trimming at V came to 8 bases and at J to 0 bases, leaving 0 bases not matched to a gene. This CDR3 reads CASGTSGDQETQYF. CDR3 nucleotide sequence: TGTGCCAGCGGGACTAGCGGGGACCAAGAGACCCAGTACTTC.